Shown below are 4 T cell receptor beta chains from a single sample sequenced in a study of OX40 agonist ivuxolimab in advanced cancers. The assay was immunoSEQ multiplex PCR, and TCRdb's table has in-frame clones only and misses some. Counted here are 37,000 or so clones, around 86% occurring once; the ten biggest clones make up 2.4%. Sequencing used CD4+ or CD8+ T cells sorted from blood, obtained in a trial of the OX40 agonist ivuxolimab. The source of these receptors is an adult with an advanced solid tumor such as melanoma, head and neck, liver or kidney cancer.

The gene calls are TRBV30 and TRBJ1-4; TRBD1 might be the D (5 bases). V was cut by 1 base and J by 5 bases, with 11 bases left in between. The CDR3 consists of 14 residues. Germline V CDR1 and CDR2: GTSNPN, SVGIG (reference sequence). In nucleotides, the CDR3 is TGTGCCTGGAGTGGGGGGGGTCTGAATGAAAAACTGTTTTTT. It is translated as CAWSGGGLNEKLFF.

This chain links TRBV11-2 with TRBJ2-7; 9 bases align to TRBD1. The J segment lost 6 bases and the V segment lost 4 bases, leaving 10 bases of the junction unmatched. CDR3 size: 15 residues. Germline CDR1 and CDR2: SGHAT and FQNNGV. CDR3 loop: CASSSTRDRAGEQYF. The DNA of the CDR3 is TGTGCCAGCAGCTCCACCCGGGACAGGGCTGGCGAGCAGTACTTC.

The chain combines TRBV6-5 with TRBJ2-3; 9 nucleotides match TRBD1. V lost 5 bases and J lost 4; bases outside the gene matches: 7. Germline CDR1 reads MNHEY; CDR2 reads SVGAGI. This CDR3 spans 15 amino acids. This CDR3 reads CASSANRGRPDTQYF. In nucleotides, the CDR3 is TGTGCCAGCAGTGCAAACAGGGGGCGCCCAGATACGCAGTATTTT.

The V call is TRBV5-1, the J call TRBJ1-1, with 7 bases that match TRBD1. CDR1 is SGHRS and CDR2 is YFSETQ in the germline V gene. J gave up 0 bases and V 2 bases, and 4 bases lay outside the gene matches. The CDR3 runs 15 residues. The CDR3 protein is CASSFGGQMNTEAFF. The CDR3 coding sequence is TGCGCCAGCAGCTTCGGGGGACAGATGAACACTGAAGCTTTCTTT.